This T cell receptor (beta chain) was sequenced for a study of T-cell reconstitution after alpha-beta-depleted transplantation in children. Notes on the study in general: Fresh T-cell production supplied most of the T-cell counts and diversity seen one year after transplant. Several hundred expanded graft clones reportedly supplied alpha-beta T cells about two months after transplant.

This CDR3 contains 15 residues. V lost 7 bases and J 6 bases, leaving 21 bases between the germline ends. Per germline, CDR1 SQVTM and CDR2 ANQGSEA. As concerns this clonotype: Its antigen remains unknown.

TCRbeta library preparation incorporated unique molecular identifiers. TCRdb called the PCR reads again in MiXCR, with one record for every CDR3 protein. The table has around 600,000 distinct CDR3 sequences, under 30% seen once. The genes are TRBV29-1 and TRBJ2-2; D is possibly TRBD1 or TRBD2 (5 bases each). Sequenced material: PBMCs, mostly from graft donor cells, taken 360 days after TCRalphabeta/CD19-depleted stem cell transplant. This clonotype was sampled from a boy younger than two who had a stem cell transplant for acute myeloid leukemia, so the T cells may come from the graft donor. This CDR3 reads CSARRGGTQAGELFF. DNA of the CDR3: TGCAGCGCCCGGCGTGGGGGAACCCAGGCCGGGGAGCTGTTTTTT.